These T cell receptor beta chains were read from a single sample in a study of beta chain features in type 1 diabetes. Measured with immunoSEQ multiplex PCR; TCRdb has only the in-frame clones, and not every one. Counted here are just over 600,000 clones, 15% to 18% occurring once; the ten biggest clones make up approximately 0.093%. Sequences were obtained from naive CD4+ T cells from blood. These receptors originate from a man younger than 35 in good health. Both conserved end residues are part of each CDR3.

>TRBJ1-6|TRBV23-1
CASSYILRGRLEMLNSPLHF
>TRBJ1-1|TRBV6-6
CASTSGQTLNTEAFF
>TRBJ2-7|TRBV9
CASSAGRAGDSYEQYF
>TRBJ2-6|TRBV6-5
CASAPEGSGANVLTF
>TRBJ2-7|TRBV18
CASSPSVPSFVGEQYF
>TRBJ1-5|TRBV6-6
CASSTPTGRNQPQHF
>TRBJ1-6|TRBV5-5
CASSSALPGSPLHF
>TRBJ1-5|TRBV6-1
CASSLDRGGNQPQHF
>TRBJ1-4|TRBV4-2
CASSQGHQNRGAGEKLFF
>TRBJ2-3|TRBV29-1
CSVEAGTIRDTQYF
>TRBJ1-5|TRBV5-8
CASSLRGAQPQHF
>TRBJ2-1|TRBV7-3
CASSLDAGRGYNEQFF
>TRBJ2-5|TRBV7-6
CASSFSTASQETQYF
>TRBJ1-5|TRBV29-1
CSVLTGEMGQPQHF
>TRBJ1-2|TRBV6-5
CASSSTDRVFYGYTF
>TRBJ2-3|TRBV5-1
CASSFFPTSGSGATDTQYF
>TRBJ1-2|TRBV20-1
CSAYDRALTF
>TRBJ2-7|TRBV4-1
CASRQTFRDRGGSEQYF
>TRBJ1-2|TRBV5-1
CASSPPGHRFYGYTF
>TRBJ2-3|TRBV7-8
CASRKTIDRRFTDTQYF
>TRBJ2-1|TRBV5-1
CASRDRVAVDEQFF
>TRBJ2-2|TRBV6-5
CASRPGRYGELFF
>TRBJ1-5|TRBV4-2
CASSQVQNSNQPQHF
>TRBJ2-2|TRBV7-2
CASSPGQGVLGTGELFF
>TRBJ1-6|TRBV7-9
CASSLGWDRTNSPLHF
>TRBJ2-7|TRBV2
CASSEGTGIDEQYF
>TRBJ1-5|TRBV18
CASSPQNQPQHF
>TRBJ2-3|TRBV6-5
CASRATDTQYF
>TRBJ2-7|TRBV10-3
CAISPGTSAYEQYF
>TRBJ2-7|TRBV5-4
CASSLGTSGARVYEQYF
>TRBJ1-1|TRBV7-6
CASSHRRGETEAFF
>TRBJ2-7|TRBV5-1
CASSLESMGEQYF
>TRBJ2-7|TRBV7-6
CASSIEDSRSYEQYF
>TRBJ2-2|TRBV6-4
CASKGQGQTGELFF
>TRBJ2-5|TRBV7-9
CASSLVGRAGETQYF
>TRBJ1-2|TRBV29-1
CSVEHTQTSYF
>TRBJ2-6|TRBV29-1
CSVEVGWAGSGANVLTF
>TRBJ2-7|TRBV10-3
CAIKGQGYEQYF